The 12 T cell receptor beta chains below were found in one sample sequenced in a study of cytomegalovirus exposure and HLA in healthy donors. This PCR relied on a set of 60 Vbeta primers and 13 Jbeta primers. Sequencing was performed with immunoSEQ multiplex PCR; in TCRdb, only in-frame clones are kept and a portion is missing. The table lists about 130,000 clones, 74% of them singletons. The sample comprised PBMCs. The receptors stem from a man in his forties in good health and CMV-seropositive.

The CDR3 DNA sequence: TGCAGCGTTGAAAACAGGATGAGTACTGAAGCTTTCTTT. It encodes CSVENRMSTEAFF. The genes are TRBV29-1 and TRBJ1-1; maybe TRBD1 (5 bases). CDR1 is SQVTM, CDR2 ANQGSEA, per germline. V was pared by 2 bases and J by 5 bases, with 12 bases between. This CDR3 has 13 amino acids.

The table lists this clone with a few counts. CDR3 protein: CASSERDILSSPLHF. CDR3 DNA: TGTGCCAGCAGTGAGAGGGACATCCTATCTTCACCCCTCCACTTT. This rearrangement joins TRBV25-1 to TRBJ1-6; D is possibly TRBD1 (6 bases). The germline V and J ends were trimmed by 3 bases and 9 bases, with 15 bases remaining between them. Germline V lookup: CDR1 MGHDK, CDR2 SYGVNS. The CDR3 loop spans 15 amino acids.

The J gene is TRBJ2-5, the V gene TRBV7-8; 7 nucleotides agree with TRBD2. Per the germline V gene, CDR1 is SGHVS and CDR2 is FQNEAQ. With 0 bases clipped from V and 5 bases from J, the junction kept 3 bases outside the gene matches. This CDR3 is 14 amino acids long. CDR3 DNA: TGTGCCAGCAGCTTAGCGGCGGGAGTGGAGACCCAGTACTTC. Translated, it gives CASSLAAGVETQYF. Together with reference TRBV7-8 and TRBJ2-5, the CDR3 gives the full variable domain: GAGVSQSPRYKVAKRGQDVALRCDPISGHVSLFWYQQALGQGPEFLTYFQNEAQLDKSGLPSDRFFAERPEGSVSTLKIQRTQQEDSAVYLCASSLAAGVETQYFGPGTRLLVL.

This clone came up a few times. The chain employs TRBV6-5 and TRBJ2-7, with a weak D call TRBD2 (6 bases). Germline V gives CDR1 MNHEY, CDR2 SVGAGI. The CDR3 length is 13 residues. The V gene lost 5 bases and the J gene lost 3 bases, with 11 bases spanning the gap. CDR3 nucleotides: TGTGCCAGCAGTCCCCCGGGGGTCTACGAGCAGTACTTC. Amino acid sequence: CASSPPGVYEQYF.

The genes are TRBV7-6 and TRBJ1-2; unclear D gene. Germline loops: CDR1 SGHVS, CDR2 FNYEAQ. V was cut by 0 bases and J by 6 bases, with 8 bases left in between. This CDR3 has 13 residues. The CDR3 protein is CASSLAQEDGYTF. The CDR3 DNA follows: TGTGCCAGCAGCTTAGCGCAGGAAGATGGCTACACCTTC. Filled out from reference TRBV7-6 and TRBJ1-2, the complete variable domain reads GAGVSQSPRYKVTKRGQDVALRCDPISGHVSLYWYRQALGQGPEFLTYFNYEAQQDKSGLPNDRFSAERPEGSISTLTIQRTEQRDSAMYRCASSLAQEDGYTFGSGTRLTVV.

In this sample, this clone turned up a few times. The chain uses TRBV11-3 and TRBJ2-7; 8 bases align to TRBD1. CDR3 length equals 15 residues. In germline, CDR1 is SGHNT, CDR2 YENEEA. The junction had 5 bases not matched to a gene; V was cut back by 3 bases and J by 1 base. For the CDR3, the DNA is TGTGCCAGCAGCTTGGCCAGGGGGCTATCCTACGAGCAGTACTTC. It is translated as CASSLARGLSYEQYF.

This chain joins TRBV9 and TRBJ2-7, with 7 nucleotides matching TRBD2. CDR3 size: 16 residues. Germline V lookup: CDR1 SGDLS, CDR2 YYNGEE. The V segment lost 7 bases and the J segment 7 bases; nucleotides outside the gene matches: 20. This CDR3 is CASGEHRASGRSEQYF. The CDR3 DNA sequence: TGTGCCAGCGGCGAGCACAGAGCTAGCGGCCGCAGTGAGCAGTACTTC.

The V call is TRBV11-2, the J call TRBJ2-5, with 8 bases aligning to TRBD1. The CDR3 consists of 16 residues. Looked up from germline, CDR1 is SGHAT and CDR2 is FQNNGV. Losses at the gene ends were 2 bases for V and 3 bases for J; bases not matched to a gene: 8. DNA for the CDR3: TGTGCCAGCAGCTTATATATCAGGGGGCGGGAAGAGACCCAGTACTTC. Translated: CASSLYIRGREETQYF.

The chain uses TRBV30 and TRBJ1-1; 11 nucleotides agree with TRBD1. Germline trimming cut 4 bases from V and 4 bases from J; bases unmatched to any gene: 8. Germline-derived CDR1 and CDR2 are GTSNPN and SVGIG (reference sequence). The CDR3 sequence is 15 residues long. The DNA for the CDR3 is TGTGCCTGGACGGGACAGGGGGTTGGGAGCACTGAAGCTTTCTTT. Its protein product is CAWTGQGVGSTEAFF. Combining the CDR3 with reference TRBV30 and TRBJ1-1 gives the whole variable domain SQTIHQWPATLVQPVGSPLSLECTVEGTSNPNLYWYRQAAGRGLQLLFYSVGIGQISSEVPQNLSASRPQDRQFILSSKKLLLSDSGFYLCAWTGQGVGSTEAFFGQGTRLTVV.

This rearrangement joins TRBV11-3 to TRBJ2-3; D is uncertain. Germline V gene lookup returns CDR1 SGHNT and CDR2 YENEEA. The CDR3 runs 13 residues. V was pared by 1 base and J by 5 bases, with 7 bases between. This chain's CDR3 is CASSLVDIDTQYF. In nucleotides, the CDR3 is TGTGCCAGCAGCTTAGTAGACATAGATACGCAGTATTTT.

The J gene is TRBJ2-7, the V gene TRBV5-1; 9 bases are shared with TRBD2. The V and J ends lost 4 bases and 1 base, in that order; junction bases with no gene match: 3. Germline CDR1 and CDR2: SGHRS and YFSETQ. This CDR3 comprises 14 residues. CDR3 DNA: TGCGCCAGCAGCCTGACTAGCGGTTCCTACGAGCAGTACTTC. This encodes CASSLTSGSYEQYF.

The chain uses TRBV21-1 and TRBJ2-1; the table's D gene call, TRBD1, was not cross checked with the DNA. TRBV21-1 is described as a pseudogene. CDR3 length equals 19 residues. CDR3 in amino acids: CASSTDRGKPRRSYNEQFF. CDR3 bases: TGTGCCAGCAGCACGGACAGGGGGAAGCCTCGTCGATCCTACAATGAGCAGTTCTTC.